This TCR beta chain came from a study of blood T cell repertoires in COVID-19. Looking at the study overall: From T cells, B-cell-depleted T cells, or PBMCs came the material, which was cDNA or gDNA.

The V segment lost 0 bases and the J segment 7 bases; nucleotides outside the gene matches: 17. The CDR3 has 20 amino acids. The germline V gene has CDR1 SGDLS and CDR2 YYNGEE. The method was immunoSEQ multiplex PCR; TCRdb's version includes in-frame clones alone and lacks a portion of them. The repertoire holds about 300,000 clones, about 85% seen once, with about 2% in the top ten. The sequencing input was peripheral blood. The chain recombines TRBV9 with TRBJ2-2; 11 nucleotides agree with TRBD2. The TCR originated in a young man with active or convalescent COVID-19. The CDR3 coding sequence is TGTGCCAGCAGCGTAGAAGGGTTGACTAGCGGGACCTTGACGGGCGGGGAGCTGTTTTTT. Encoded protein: CASSVEGLTSGTLTGGELFF.